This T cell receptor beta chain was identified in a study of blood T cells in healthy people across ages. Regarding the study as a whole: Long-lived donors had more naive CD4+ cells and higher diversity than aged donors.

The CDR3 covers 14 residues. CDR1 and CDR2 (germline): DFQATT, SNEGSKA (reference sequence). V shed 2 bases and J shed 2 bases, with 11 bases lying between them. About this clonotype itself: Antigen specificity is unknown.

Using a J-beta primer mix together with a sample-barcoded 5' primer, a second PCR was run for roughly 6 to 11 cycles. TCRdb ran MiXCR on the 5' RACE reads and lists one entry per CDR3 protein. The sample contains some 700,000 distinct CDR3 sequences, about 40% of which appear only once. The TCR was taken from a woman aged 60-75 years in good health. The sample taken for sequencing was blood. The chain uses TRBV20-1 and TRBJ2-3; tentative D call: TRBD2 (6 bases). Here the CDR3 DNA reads TGCAGTGCTAGAATCCAGCGGGCCACAGATACGCAGTATTTT. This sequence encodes CSARIQRATDTQYF.